A selection of T cell receptor beta chains follows, all from one sample in a study of Ad26.COV2.S vaccination and SARS-CoV-2 variants. The data were produced by immunoSEQ multiplex PCR, yet TCRdb's version contains in-frame clones alone and is incomplete. The sample lists some 390,000 clones, about nine tenths occurring once. The material was peripheral blood, obtained in a trial of Ad26.COV2.S vaccine versus placebo. The receptors were sampled from a person between 18 and 65 years old who received the Ad26.COV2.S COVID-19 vaccine or a placebo. Both conserved end residues are part of each CDR3. A D gene is named only where the DNA matches it firmly. Rows give clone size only sometimes, using once, few, many, or a class for an expanded clone.

>TRBJ2-5|.|.|TRBV3-1/TRBV3-2
CASSLTLSQETQYF
TGTGCCAGCAGCCTGACACTTTCCCAAGAGACCCAGTACTTC
>TRBJ1-1|few|.|TRBV7-2
CASSLGQSPFF
TGTGCCAGCAGCTTAGGACAGTCGCCTTTCTTT
>TRBJ1-2|.|.|TRBV6-2/TRBV6-3
CASSPNLQGHGYTF
TGTGCCAGCAGCCCTAACCTACAGGGCCACGGCTACACCTTC
>TRBJ1-1|.|.|TRBV5-4
CASSLSRVSTEAFF
TGTGCCAGCAGCTTGAGCCGGGTGAGTACTGAAGCTTTCTTT
>TRBJ2-7|once|.|TRBV6-5
CASSYGSGTYEQYF
TGTGCCAGCAGTTACGGTTCAGGGACCTACGAGCAGTACTTC
>TRBJ2-2|.|.|TRBV9
CASSPGYGELFF
TGTGCCAGCAGCCCAGGTTACGGGGAGCTGTTTTTT
>TRBJ2-5|.|TRBD2|TRBV4-2
CASSQASASGQETQYF
TGTGCCAGCAGCCAAGCCTCGGCTAGCGGCCAAGAGACCCAGTACTTC
>TRBJ1-2|.|.|TRBV29-1
CSVSGLWGYTF
TGCAGCGTAAGCGGGCTGTGGGGCTACACCTTC
>TRBJ1-3|.|TRBD1|TRBV6-5
CASSNRGLGNTIYF
TGTGCCAGCAGCAACAGGGGGCTGGGAAACACCATATATTTT
>TRBJ2-2|.|.|TRBV5-1
CASSLTVSNTGELFF
TGCGCCAGCAGCTTGACAGTTTCCAACACCGGGGAGCTGTTTTTT
>TRBJ2-4|.|.|TRBV6-1
CASSELSRGTLATNIQYF
TGTGCCAGCAGTGAATTGAGCCGGGGCACCTTAGCCACAAACATTCAGTACTTC
>TRBJ1-1|.|.|TRBV6-5
CASIGGAEAFF
TGTGCCAGCATTGGGGGGGCAGAAGCTTTCTTT
>TRBJ2-1|.|TRBD2|TRBV7-9
CASSLGLAGADNEQFF
TGTGCCAGCAGCTTAGGGCTAGCGGGAGCGGACAATGAGCAGTTCTTC
>TRBJ1-6|.|.|TRBV6-2/TRBV6-3
CASSHSRDVSSPLHF
TGTGCCAGCAGCCACAGCCGGGACGTGAGTTCACCCCTCCACTTT
>TRBJ2-1|.|.|TRBV20-1
CSAQDAEEQFF
TGCAGTGCTCAAGACGCCGAAGAGCAGTTCTTC
>TRBJ1-1|.|.|TRBV6-5
CASSYSGGVHTEAFF
TGTGCCAGCAGTTACTCGGGGGGAGTGCACACTGAAGCTTTCTTT
>TRBJ2-1|.|TRBD2|TRBV5-1
CASSSGLAGRADEQFF
TGCGCCAGCAGCTCGGGACTAGCGGGGAGGGCGGATGAGCAGTTCTTC